The rows below give T cell receptor beta chains drawn from one sample of a study of T cell repertoires in cytomegalovirus infection. The antigens for these receptors are not known. TCRdb re-called the reads through MiXCR, storing one row per CDR3 protein. The sample lists approximately 500,000 distinct CDR3 sequences, around 30% seen once, with 15% to 20% in the top ten. The sequencing used cultured PBMCs, collected from culture after CMV antigen stimulation. All receptors come from a human donor in good health (CMV status not recorded). Some clones in this sample may be carry-over from other donors' samples. CDR3s include the opening cysteine and the closing phenylalanine or tryptophan. A D gene is named only where the DNA matches it firmly. Clone size is not always given. Where it is, it says once, few, many or a class for expanded clones.

v_call	j_call	cdr3_length	d_call	clone_size	cdr3_aa	cdr3_nt
TRBV7-6	TRBJ2-5	16	TRBD2	NA	CASSLRREVPQETQYF	TGTGCCAGCAGCCTGAGGCGGGAGGTCCCCCAAGAGACCCAGTACTTC
TRBV9	TRBJ2-1	16	TRBD2	few	CASSVLASGGVNEQFF	TGTGCCAGCAGCGTACTCGCTAGCGGGGGAGTCAATGAGCAGTTCTTC
TRBV6-2/TRBV6-3	TRBJ2-3	16	TRBD2	many	CASSKRTSLGTDTQYF	TGTGCCAGCAGTAAACGGACTAGCTTGGGCACAGATACGCAGTATTTT
TRBV25-1	TRBJ1-1	14	NA	NA	CASSEFAGPVAAFF	TGTGCCAGCAGTGAATTCGCGGGCCCGGTCGCAGCTTTCTTT
TRBV3-1	TRBJ1-2	14	NA	NA	CASSPQGPSYGYTF	TGTGCCAGCAGCCCACAGGGCCCCTCCTATGGCTACACCTTC
TRBV7-2	TRBJ2-3	15	NA	few	CASSLESRGTDTQYF	TGTGCCAGCAGCTTAGAGTCTAGGGGCACAGATACGCAGTATTTT
TRBV19	TRBJ1-1	14	NA	NA	CASSIEGINTEAFF	TGTGCCAGTAGTATAGAAGGGATCAACACTGAAGCTTTCTTT
TRBV6-1	TRBJ1-4	13	NA	NA	CASRDSLNEKLFF	TGTGCCAGCAGGGACAGTCTTAATGAAAAACTGTTTTTT
TRBV3-1	TRBJ1-1	13	NA	NA	CASSQGETVRAFF	TGTGCCAGCAGCCAAGGGGAGACAGTAAGAGCTTTCTTT
TRBV20-1	TRBJ2-1	12	NA	NA	CSAPTSYNEQFF	TGCAGTGCTCCCACATCCTACAATGAGCAGTTCTTC
TRBV6-2/TRBV6-3	TRBJ2-4	19	TRBD2	NA	CASSTRASGSFGAKNIQYF	TGTGCCAGCAGTACCCGGGCTAGCGGGAGTTTCGGGGCCAAAAACATTCAGTACTTC
TRBV5-6	TRBJ2-3	16	TRBD1	few	CASSLPVTGPTDTQYF	TGTGCCAGCAGCTTGCCGGTGACAGGGCCCACAGATACGCAGTATTTT
TRBV7-2	TRBJ1-3	14	NA	few	CASSLTSGRDTIYF	TGTGCCAGCAGCTTAACATCGGGGAGAGACACCATATATTTT
TRBV4-3	TRBJ1-1	17	TRBD1	NA	CASSQAGTGVAGTEAFF	TGCGCCAGCAGCCAAGCCGGGACAGGGGTAGCAGGAACTGAAGCTTTCTTT
TRBV7-2	TRBJ2-1	15	NA	many	CASSLAYNPGNEQFF	TGTGCCAGCAGCTTAGCCTATAATCCAGGGAATGAGCAGTTCTTC
TRBV7-2	TRBJ2-7	14	NA	NA	CASSLARQGGEQYF	TGTGCCAGCAGCTTAGCGAGGCAGGGAGGCGAGCAGTACTTC
TRBV6-5	TRBJ2-3	14	TRBD1	NA	CASDGTGHSNTQYF	TGTGCCAGCGACGGGACAGGGCACAGTAATACGCAGTATTTT
TRBV4-1	TRBJ2-7	16	NA	few	CASSQTSRVPSFSQYF	TGCGCCAGCAGCCAGACCTCTAGGGTCCCCAGCTTTTCGCAGTACTTC
TRBV23-1	TRBJ1-2	14	NA	NA	CASPNRGINYGYTF	TGCGCCAGTCCTAATCGGGGCATCAACTATGGCTACACCTTC
TRBV29-1	TRBJ2-5	13	TRBD1	NA	CSAQGNRGETQYF	TGCAGCGCACAGGGAAACAGGGGGGAGACCCAGTACTTC
TRBV7-3	TRBJ1-1	14	NA	NA	CASRIEQGDTEAFF	TGTGCCAGCAGAATAGAACAGGGTGACACTGAAGCTTTCTTT
TRBV4-2	TRBJ1-5	15	NA	NA	CASSQDGHYNQPQHF	TGTGCCAGCAGCCAAGATGGCCATTATAATCAGCCCCAGCATTTT
TRBV3-1	TRBJ1-1	13	NA	many	CASSQGRGTEAFF	TGTGCCAGCAGCCAAGGTCGAGGCACTGAAGCTTTCTTT
TRBV7-2	TRBJ1-5	15	TRBD1	few	CASSPGDRWNQPQHF	TGTGCCAGCAGCCCTGGGGACAGGTGGAATCAGCCCCAGCATTTT
TRBV11-3	TRBJ2-5	19	NA	few	CASSLDPFHPMLVQETQYF	TGTGCCAGCAGCTTAGATCCGTTCCATCCTATGTTAGTCCAAGAGACCCAGTACTTC
TRBV12-3/TRBV12-4	TRBJ2-2	17	NA	few	CASSHFRGGRNTGELFF	TGTGCCAGCAGCCATTTTAGGGGTGGGAGGAACACCGGGGAGCTGTTTTTT
TRBV7-6	TRBJ1-1	14	NA	NA	CASSSGRGGTEAFF	TGTGCCAGCAGCTCCGGTCGGGGGGGCACTGAAGCTTTCTTT
TRBV28	TRBJ1-2	12	NA	few	CASTSANYGYTF	TGTGCCAGCACCTCTGCTAACTATGGCTACACCTTC
TRBV7-2	TRBJ2-6	20	NA	many	CASSLVWGVRIEVGANVLTF	TGTGCCAGCAGCTTAGTCTGGGGGGTGAGAATAGAGGTTGGGGCCAACGTCCTGACTTTC
TRBV7-2	TRBJ1-2	14	NA	few	CASSSPAAGYGYTF	TGTGCCAGCAGCTCCCCGGCTGCCGGTTATGGCTACACCTTC
TRBV6-6	TRBJ1-4	15	NA	few	CASRDRATSPEKLFF	TGTGCCAGCAGGGACAGAGCTACCTCCCCTGAAAAACTGTTTTTT
TRBV19	TRBJ1-2	11	NA	few	CASSFDYGYTF	TGTGCCAGTAGCTTCGACTATGGCTACACCTTC
TRBV7-2	TRBJ2-6	16	NA	many	CASSFKGGPGANVLTF	TGTGCCAGCAGCTTTAAAGGAGGGCCTGGGGCCAACGTCCTGACTTTC
TRBV6-2/TRBV6-3	TRBJ2-5	19	TRBD2	few	CASSYGMTSGRAGQETQYF	TGTGCCAGCAGTTACGGGATGACTAGCGGGAGAGCAGGCCAAGAGACCCAGTACTTC
TRBV29-1	TRBJ1-1	14	NA	many	CSVRGQYGDTEAFF	TGCAGCGTTCGGGGGCAATACGGTGACACTGAAGCTTTCTTT
TRBV29-1	TRBJ2-1	13	NA	NA	CSVVVPIYNEQFF	TGCAGCGTTGTAGTCCCGATCTACAATGAGCAGTTCTTC
TRBV7-2	TRBJ2-5	15	NA	few	CASSPRGGWSETQYF	TGTGCCAGCAGCCCTCGCGGAGGGTGGTCAGAGACCCAGTACTTC
TRBV6-1	TRBJ2-4	13	NA	NA	CASSELAKNIQYF	TGTGCCAGCAGTGAATTAGCCAAAAACATTCAGTACTTC
TRBV19	TRBJ1-1	14	NA	NA	CASSIGLRNTEAFF	TGTGCCAGTAGTATAGGACTCCGGAACACTGAAGCTTTCTTT
TRBV5-8	TRBJ2-1	18	TRBD2	NA	CASSLALAGGFSYNEQFF	TGTGCCAGCAGCTTGGCTCTAGCGGGAGGCTTCTCCTACAATGAGCAGTTCTTC
TRBV12-3/TRBV12-4	TRBJ2-3	14	NA	NA	CASSWRLGTDTQYF	TGTGCCAGCAGCTGGAGGTTGGGCACAGATACGCAGTATTTT
TRBV6-6	TRBJ2-3	17	NA	NA	CASSARRASVHADTQYF	TGTGCCAGCAGTGCCCGGAGGGCCTCGGTTCACGCAGATACGCAGTATTTT
TRBV5-4	TRBJ2-1	15	TRBD2	many	CASSAGTSEWNEQFF	TGTGCCAGCAGCGCAGGGACTAGCGAATGGAATGAGCAGTTCTTC
TRBV2	TRBJ1-6	14	NA	NA	CASTTGTPYSPLHF	TGTGCCAGCACGACCGGGACACCCTATTCACCCCTCCACTTT
TRBV7-6	TRBJ2-3	16	NA	many	CASSLLGGLKQDTQYF	TGTGCCAGCAGCTTACTAGGCGGACTTAAGCAAGATACGCAGTATTTT
TRBV6-1	TRBJ2-7	15	NA	NA	CASGFRQGTVYEQYF	TGTGCCAGCGGGTTTAGGCAGGGTACCGTCTACGAGCAGTACTTC
TRBV6-2/TRBV6-3	TRBJ2-5	14	NA	many	CASSRAAVQETQYF	TGTGCCAGCAGTAGGGCAGCTGTCCAAGAGACCCAGTACTTC
TRBV6-2/TRBV6-3	TRBJ1-1	12	NA	NA	CASSYPGAEAFF	TGTGCCAGCAGTTACCCGGGCGCTGAAGCTTTCTTT
TRBV19	TRBJ1-4	14	NA	few	CASKIRGTSEKLFF	TGTGCCAGCAAGATCCGGGGGACCTCAGAAAAACTGTTTTTT
TRBV28	TRBJ2-2	14	NA	few	CASKGKANTGELFF	TGTGCCAGCAAAGGGAAAGCGAACACCGGGGAGCTGTTTTTT
TRBV28	TRBJ1-2	13	TRBD1	NA	CGVWDRTNYGYNF	TGTGGAGTGTGGGACAGGACGAACTATGGCTACAACTTC
TRBV7-4	TRBJ2-5	11	NA	few	CASGFEETQYF	TGTGCCAGCGGGTTTGAAGAGACCCAGTACTTC
TRBV19	TRBJ2-5	15	TRBD1	NA	CASSNGQGGGETQYF	TGTGCCAGTAGTAATGGACAGGGAGGTGGAGAGACCCAGTACTTC
TRBV7-2	TRBJ1-5	18	TRBD1	many	CASSWSDRGNYSNQPQHF	TGTGCCAGCAGCTGGAGTGACAGGGGGAATTATAGCAATCAGCCCCAGCATTTT